These T cell receptor beta chains were read from a single sample in a study of T-cell reconstitution after alpha-beta-depleted transplantation in children. TCRdb redid the calling of the PCR reads with MiXCR, one entry per CDR3 protein. The sample carries 350,000 to 400,000 distinct CDR3 sequences, just over 20% recorded once. The sample here was PBMCs from the stem cell graft donor, taken from the stem cell graft. The receptors come from a human donor who donated a stem cell graft to a child with acute myeloid leukemia. The CDR3 runs from the conserved cysteine through the conserved F or W. The D gene is left open where the match is weak. Clone size is not always given. Where it is, it says once, few, many or a class for expanded clones.

D gene	V gene	clone size	CDR3 length	J gene	CDR3 DNA	CDR3 protein
.	TRBV20-1	few	14	TRBJ2-7	TGCAGTGCTAGAGAACAAGAAAATAAGAACGAGCAGTACTTC	CSAREQENKNEQYF
TRBD1	TRBV27	many	15	TRBJ2-6	TGTGCCAGCAGTCAAGGGACAGCTGGGGCCAACGTCCTGACTTTC	CASSQGTAGANVLTF
TRBD1	TRBV10-2	.	17	TRBJ1-1	TGCGCCAGCAGCGCCCGGAGGGCAGGGGGTTATAGCACTGAAGCTTTCTTT	CASSARRAGGYSTEAFF
TRBD1	TRBV7-9	.	15	TRBJ2-7	TGTGCCAGCAGCTTAACCCAGGGGGCCTTGTACGAGCAGTACTTC	CASSLTQGALYEQYF
TRBD1	TRBV4-3	few	15	TRBJ2-2	TGCGCCAGCAGCCTCGGACAGGGGAGCACCGGGGAGCTGTTTTTT	CASSLGQGSTGELFF
TRBD2	TRBV14	.	13	TRBJ2-1	TGTGCCAGCAGCCTAGCGGGAGCGGGGGAGCAGTTCTTC	CASSLAGAGEQFF
TRBD1	TRBV7-7	.	15	TRBJ2-1	TGTGCCAGCAGCTTGTGGACAGGGAAGAGCGATGAGCAGTTCTTC	CASSLWTGKSDEQFF
TRBD1	TRBV4-3	.	13	TRBJ2-7	TGCGCCAGCAGCCAGGAACAGGGGGCCGAGCAGTACTTC	CASSQEQGAEQYF
.	TRBV7-2	.	14	TRBJ2-3	TGTGCCAGCAGCTCCTCGACGAGCACAGATACGCAGTATTTT	CASSSSTSTDTQYF
.	TRBV7-2	many	16	TRBJ2-1	TGTGCCAGCAGCTTAAGGGTGACTCAGCAGGGGAATGAGCAGTTCTTC	CASSLRVTQQGNEQFF
.	TRBV29-1	few	12	TRBJ2-3	TGCAGCGTGGCGGGACCCCTGGTCACGCAGTATTTT	CSVAGPLVTQYF
TRBD2	TRBV20-1	few	13	TRBJ2-5	TGCAGTGCTCGAGCGGGAGGGTGGGAGACCCAGTACTTC	CSARAGGWETQYF
.	TRBV7-2	many	12	TRBJ2-1	TGTGCCAGCAGCTTAGCATGGGCAGGGGGGGTCTTC	CASSLAWAGGVF
TRBD2	TRBV25-1	many	15	TRBJ2-3	TGTGCCAGCAGTGTAGCGGGGATTAGCACAGATACGCAGTATTTT	CASSVAGISTDTQYF
.	TRBV3-1	.	15	TRBJ1-3	TGTGCCAGCAGCCATGGACCGCTCTCTGGAAACACCATATATTTT	CASSHGPLSGNTIYF
.	TRBV20-1	few	14	TRBJ2-7	TGCAGTGCTAGTAGAGGAGAGGGTCCGTACGAGCAGTACTTC	CSASRGEGPYEQYF
.	TRBV3-1	.	14	TRBJ2-1	TGTGCCAGCAGCCAAGGGGCTGGGGAAAATGAGCAGTTCTTC	CASSQGAGENEQFF
.	TRBV20-1	many	12	TRBJ1-4	TGCAGTGCCAGGGGTTTGGATGAAAAACTGTTTTTT	CSARGLDEKLFF
.	TRBV27	few	12	TRBJ1-2	TGTGCCAGCAGTTTAACGGGTCTCCGCTACACCTTC	CASSLTGLRYTF
.	TRBV5-4	.	15	TRBJ2-7	TGTGCCAGCAGCATGGGGGGGGGCCCCACCTACGAGCAGTACTTC	CASSMGGGPTYEQYF
.	TRBV7-9	many	12	TRBJ2-1	TGTGCCAGCAGCTTAGTTCAGGGGAGGCAGTTCTTC	CASSLVQGRQFF
TRBD1	TRBV27	.	14	TRBJ2-3	TGTGCCAGCAGCTGGACAGGGGGTGCAGATACGCAGTATTTT	CASSWTGGADTQYF
.	TRBV25-1	many	13	TRBJ1-1	TGTGCCAGCTCCCTGGGCAGGGGCACTGAAGCTTTCTTT	CASSLGRGTEAFF
.	TRBV4-3	.	13	TRBJ2-1	TGCGCCACCAGCCAAGAGATCGCGAATGAGCAGTTCTTC	CATSQEIANEQFF
TRBD1	TRBV29-1	many	15	TRBJ2-3	TGCAGCGTTGATAGGGCGGACAGGGCCACAGATACGCAGTATTTT	CSVDRADRATDTQYF
.	TRBV7-2	.	14	TRBJ2-7	TGTGCCAGCAGCTTAGCGCACAGCAACTACGAGCAGTACTTC	CASSLAHSNYEQYF
.	TRBV27	.	16	TRBJ1-2	TGTGCCAGCAGTTTATCCAGAGGCAGGAGGACCTATGGCTACACCTTC	CASSLSRGRRTYGYTF
.	TRBV28	few	14	TRBJ1-6	TGTGCCAGCAGTTCGGGGCAGTCTAATTCACCCCTCCACTTT	CASSSGQSNSPLHF
TRBD2	TRBV4-1	.	17	TRBJ2-1	TGCGCCAGCAGCCAGCAGGCTAGCGGGACGGACTACAATGAGCAGTTCTTC	CASSQQASGTDYNEQFF
.	TRBV6-6	.	12	TRBJ2-7	TGTGCCAGCAGTAGACCCTACGGCGAGCAGTACTTC	CASSRPYGEQYF
.	TRBV6-1	few	14	TRBJ1-5	TGTGCCAGCAGTCGAGGAAATAGCAATCAGCCCCAGCATTTT	CASSRGNSNQPQHF
TRBD2	TRBV27	few	15	TRBJ2-1	TGTGCCAGCAAGGACGGCGGGAGCTCCTACAATGAGCAGTTCTTC	CASKDGGSSYNEQFF
.	TRBV6-5	few	15	TRBJ2-7	TGTGCCAGCAGTTACGGGGGGGCCTTCTCCTACGAGCAGTACTTC	CASSYGGAFSYEQYF
.	TRBV29-1	.	13	TRBJ2-1	TGCAGCGTTGCCCTGAGACTAGTCAGTGAGCAGTTCTTC	CSVALRLVSEQFF
.	TRBV29-1	.	18	TRBJ2-5	TGCAGCGTTGATGGGCTTCAGCGTCCGGGAAGGACCCAAGAGACCCAGTACTTC	CSVDGLQRPGRTQETQYF
TRBD1	TRBV6-5	.	14	TRBJ2-5	TGTGCCAGCAGTTACGACAGGGTCGAAGAGACCCAGTACTTC	CASSYDRVEETQYF
.	TRBV6-1	few	13	TRBJ1-2	TGTGCCAGCAGTGATTGGACAACCCATGGCTACACCTTC	CASSDWTTHGYTF
TRBD2	TRBV15	many	15	TRBJ2-2	TGTGCCACCAGCAGAGATAGGACTAGCGAAGGGGAGCTGTTTTTT	CATSRDRTSEGELFF
.	TRBV29-1	.	13	TRBJ2-7	TGCAGCGTGGGAGGAGGGAGGACCTACGAGCAGTACTTC	CSVGGGRTYEQYF
.	TRBV15	few	15	TRBJ2-5	TGTGCCACCAGCAGAGATGGCTCAGTCCAAGAGACCCAGTACTTC	CATSRDGSVQETQYF
.	TRBV29-1	.	15	TRBJ1-1	TGCAGCGTCTTCTCTTGGACAGCCTTGAACACTGAAGCTTTCTTT	CSVFSWTALNTEAFF
.	TRBV20-1	many	10	TRBJ2-5	TGCAGTGCTAGTTCTGAGACCCAGTACTTC	CSASSETQYF
TRBD2	TRBV27	few	16	TRBJ2-5	TGTGCCAGCAGCCTCGTCGCTAGCGGGCCATCGTCGGCCCAGTACTTC	CASSLVASGPSSAQYF
.	TRBV28	.	15	TRBJ1-2	TGTGCCAGCAGTTTAAGCGGACAGCCCTACTATGGCTACACCTTC	CASSLSGQPYYGYTF
.	TRBV3-1	.	17	TRBJ2-6	TGTGCCAGCAGACTAAAAGACGGATACTCTGGGGCCAACGTCCTGACTTTC	CASRLKDGYSGANVLTF
TRBD2	TRBV20-1	many	16	TRBJ2-1	TGCAGTGCTCCCGACAAGGCGGGAGGGTTTAACAATGAGCAGTTCTTC	CSAPDKAGGFNNEQFF
.	TRBV6-2/TRBV6-3	few	15	TRBJ2-1	TGTGCCAGCAGTTACCCCCCGGGCTCATACAATGAGCAGTTCTTC	CASSYPPGSYNEQFF
TRBD2	TRBV6-2/TRBV6-3	many	15	TRBJ2-7	TGTGCCAGCAGGTCATCTAGCGGGATGTTCTACGAGCAGTACTTC	CASRSSSGMFYEQYF
TRBD1	TRBV29-1	.	15	TRBJ2-2	TGCAGCGTTGAAAAGGCTGGGACAGGCACCGGGGAGCTGTTTTTT	CSVEKAGTGTGELFF
TRBD2	TRBV29-1	many	13	TRBJ2-5	TGCAGCGTTTCAAGCGGGGGAGGTGGGACCCAGTACTTC	CSVSSGGGGTQYF
TRBD2	TRBV7-2	.	15	TRBJ2-3	TGTGCCAGCAGCCATTCTAGCGGGAGGGCAGATACGCAGTATTTT	CASSHSSGRADTQYF
.	TRBV25-1	.	15	TRBJ2-5	TGTGCCAGCAGTGAATCAGCTAGCGACCAAGAGACCCAGTACTTC	CASSESASDQETQYF
.	TRBV5-1	.	13	TRBJ1-1	TGCGCCAGCAGCTTCGAGCAAGGCACTGAAGCTTTCTTT	CASSFEQGTEAFF
TRBD2	TRBV7-2	.	16	TRBJ2-3	TGTGCCAGCAGCTTAGAGGTAGCGGGAGGGCCTAGGTCGCAGTATTTT	CASSLEVAGGPRSQYF
.	TRBV24-1	many	16	TRBJ2-1	TGTGCCACCAGTGACTTGAGGAGGGGACCCTACAATGAGCAGTTCTTC	CATSDLRRGPYNEQFF
.	TRBV12-3/TRBV12-4	few	14	TRBJ2-4	TGTGCCAGAGGGCCCACGCTAGCCAAAAACATTCAGTACTTC	CARGPTLAKNIQYF
.	TRBV20-1	few	16	TRBJ2-5	TGCAGTGCTCCAAACTTGGGACCGTCGATTGGGGACACCCAGTACTTC	CSAPNLGPSIGDTQYF
.	TRBV25-1	.	13	TRBJ2-5	TGTGCCAGCAGAAGGACAGCCAAAGAGACCCAGTACTTC	CASRRTAKETQYF
.	TRBV10-3	few	17	TRBJ2-7	TGTGCCATCAGGGGGAGTGGGGGGAGCAGTTCGACTCATGAGCAGTACTTC	CAIRGSGGSSSTHEQYF